The 28 T cell receptor beta chains in this list originate from one sample, sequenced in a study of blood T cell repertoires in COVID-19. The table came from immunoSEQ multiplex PCR; TCRdb's copy has only in-frame clones and leaves some out. Counted here are some 360,000 clones, around 90% occurring once; the ten biggest clones make up around 3.9%. Sequenced: peripheral blood. The source is a woman aged 55-69 years with COVID-19, enrolled during active disease.

The chain couples TRBV4-1 to TRBJ2-3; 8 bases match TRBD2. With V trimmed by 0 bases and J by 1 base, 12 bases remained unmatched. The CDR3 totals 19 residues. Germline loops: CDR1 MGHRA, CDR2 YSYEKL. CDR3 loop: CASSQEFFRILAGTDTQYF. DNA of the CDR3: TGCGCCAGCAGCCAAGAATTCTTCCGGATACTAGCGGGCACAGATACGCAGTATTTT.

V usage is TRBV6-6 and J usage is TRBJ1-5, with D unclear. CDR1 and CDR2 from the germline V gene are MNHNY and SVGAGI (reference sequence). The CDR3 consists of 16 residues. Between the trimmed V and J ends, which lost 4 bases and 1 base, there was a span of 14 bases. CDR3 sequence reads: CASSSAPGKSNQPQHF. The CDR3 bases are TGTGCCAGCAGTTCGGCCCCGGGAAAAAGCAATCAGCCCCAGCATTTT.

A single count supports this clone. Here the CDR3 DNA reads TGTGCCAGCAGCTTGAATAATGGCCAGCGGAGCTACGAGCAGTACTTC. Its protein is CASSLNNGQRSYEQYF. V and J are TRBV5-8 and TRBJ2-7, with D maybe TRBD2 (5 bases). Germline V gives CDR1 SGHTS, CDR2 YDEGEE. Deletions cut 1 base from V and 3 bases from J, with 17 bases between. The length of the CDR3 is 16 residues. Variable domain in full (rest from reference TRBV5-8 and TRBJ2-7): EAGVTQSPTHLIKTRGQQATLRCSPISGHTSVYWYQQALGLGLQFLLWYDEGEERNRGNFPPRFSGRQFPNYSSELNVNALELEDSALYLCASSLNNGQRSYEQYFGPGTRLTVT.

The chain joins TRBV7-9 to TRBJ1-2, with D perhaps TRBD1 (5 bases). CDR1 is SEHNR, CDR2 FQNEAQ, per germline (reference sequence). Trimming shortened V by 11 bases and J by 8 bases, and 15 bases separated the two germline ends. CDR3 length equals 11 residues. CDR3 in amino acids: CAGHSNGGYTF. In DNA, the CDR3 is TGTGCCGGACATAGTAACGGAGGCTACACCTTC. Looking up the rest from reference TRBV7-9 and TRBJ1-2 gives the full variable domain: DTGVSQNPRHKITKRGQNVTFRCDPISEHNRLYWYRQTLGQGPEFLTYFQNEAQLEKSRLLSDRFSAERPKGSFSTLEIQRTEQGDSAMYLCAGHSNGGYTFGSGTRLTVV.

The chain is built from TRBV28 and TRBJ1-1; D gene ambiguous. This CDR3 has 12 residues. V was cut by 5 bases and J by 3 bases, with 7 bases left in between. CDR1 and CDR2 from the germline V gene are MDHEN and SYDVKM. The CDR3 nucleotides are TGTGCCAGCAGTGCGGTGGACACTGAAGCTTTCTTT. It codes for CASSAVDTEAFF.

The CDR3 sequence: CASSQASGGAVDTQYF. In DNA form, the CDR3 reads TGTGCCAGCAGCCAGGCTAGCGGGGGGGCCGTAGATACGCAGTATTTT. V usage is TRBV3-1 (or the pseudogene TRBV3-2) and J usage is TRBJ2-3; 12 nucleotides agree with TRBD2. The germline CDR1 and CDR2 sequences are LGHDT and YNNKEL (reference sequence). V lost 3 bases to trimming and J lost 5 bases; unmatched junction nucleotides: 6. This CDR3 region has 16 residues.

The rearrangement links TRBV5-1 to TRBJ1-6, with 9 bases that match TRBD1. The ends lost 2 bases at V and 7 bases at J; junction bases unmatched: 4. The CDR3 sequence is 15 residues long. CDR1 SGHRS and CDR2 YFSETQ come from the germline V gene. The CDR3 nucleotides read TGCGCCAGCAGCTTCGAGACAGGGGGGAATTCACCCCTCCACTTT. This encodes CASSFETGGNSPLHF.

The chain carries TRBV6-5 and TRBJ2-7; 9 nucleotides align to TRBD1. Per germline, CDR1 MNHEY and CDR2 SVGAGI. After removal of 6 bases from V and 1 base from J, the junction contained 7 bases not matched to a gene. The length of the CDR3 is 15 residues. CDR3 coding DNA: TGTGCCAGCAGGATAGGACAGGGGAATTCCTACGAGCAGTACTTC. As protein: CASRIGQGNSYEQYF.

The DNA of the CDR3 is TGTGCCAGCAGCCATTCGAGACAGGGTGCCTACGAGCAGTACTTC. Translated: CASSHSRQGAYEQYF. The V and J genes are TRBV3-1 (or the pseudogene TRBV3-2) and TRBJ2-7; 7 nucleotides line up with TRBD1. J was trimmed by 2 bases and V by 3 bases; bases with no gene match: 7. The CDR3 totals 15 residues. The germline V gene has CDR1 LGHDT and CDR2 YNNKEL (reference sequence).

The chain joins TRBV6-5 to TRBJ1-3; weak D call: TRBD1 (6 bases). With 6 bases removed from V and 2 bases from J, the gap between germline ends came to 11 bases. CDR3 length equals 14 residues. In germline, CDR1 is MNHEY, CDR2 SVGAGI. The CDR3 DNA reads as TGTGCCAGCAGCTCCAACAGGGCTGGAAACACCATATATTTT. Protein product: CASSSNRAGNTIYF.

In DNA form, the CDR3 reads TGTGCCAGCAGCCAAGGCCCCACAGGGAGCAACTATGGCTACACCTTC. This sequence encodes CASSQGPTGSNYGYTF. The chain employs TRBV4-2 and TRBJ1-2; D perhaps matches TRBD1 (6 bases). CDR3 length: 16 residues. The germline V and J ends were trimmed by 1 base and 2 bases, with 14 bases remaining between them. The germline gives CDR1 LGHNA, CDR2 YNFKEQ.

The chain has TRBV2 and TRBJ1-4; 7 bases map to TRBD1. The CDR3 length is 16 residues. Losses at the gene ends were 7 bases for V and 3 bases for J; bases not matched to a gene: 11. In germline, CDR1 is SNHLY, CDR2 FYNNEI. The CDR3 nucleotides are TGTGCCAGCACCGTGATCAGGGGGAGGTCTAATGAAAAACTGTTTTTT. This gives the protein CASTVIRGRSNEKLFF. Complete variable domain (other parts from reference TRBV2 and TRBJ1-4): EPEVTQTPSHQVTQMGQEVILRCVPISNHLYFYWYRQILGQKVEFLVSFYNNEISEKSEIFDDQFSVERPDGSNFTLKIRSTKLEDSAMYFCASTVIRGRSNEKLFFGSGTQLSVL.

This CDR3 is CASSPRTIRGTEAFF. CDR3 bases: TGTGCCAGCAGCCCCCGTACCATCCGGGGCACTGAAGCTTTCTTT. This chain links TRBV3-1 (or the pseudogene TRBV3-2) with TRBJ1-1; D uncertain. The V gene's germline CDR1 is LGHDT and CDR2 YNNKEL (reference sequence). The CDR3 covers 15 residues. Trimming removed 4 bases from V and 4 bases from J, with 16 bases in between.

The chain carries TRBV19 and TRBJ1-6, with D uncertain. This CDR3 contains 12 residues. The V gene lost 6 bases and the J gene lost 7 bases, with 7 bases spanning the gap. Germline loops: CDR1 LNHDA, CDR2 SQIVND (reference sequence). The CDR3 protein is CASRAGNSPLHF. CDR3 DNA sequence: TGTGCCAGTAGAGCGGGGAATTCACCCCTCCACTTT.

This clone was detected only a few times. The rearrangement uses TRBV28 and TRBJ1-5; the match to TRBD1 covers 8 bases. Germline CDR1 MDHEN, CDR2 SYDVKM. Trimming cost V 4 bases and J 6 bases; bases outside gene matches: 8. CDR3 length: 15 amino acids. The CDR3 is CASSSRTGNRQPQHF. Written as DNA, the CDR3 is TGTGCCAGCAGTTCAAGGACAGGGAATCGTCAGCCCCAGCATTTT.

This clone came up a few times. The chain couples TRBV5-1 to TRBJ1-6, with 8 positions matching TRBD1. CDR3 length: 15 residues. V gave up 0 bases and J gave up 6 bases; unmatched junction bases: 2. Germline loops: CDR1 SGHRS, CDR2 YFSETQ. The chain's CDR3 is CASSLDRGSNSPLHF. The CDR3 DNA reads as TGCGCCAGCAGCTTGGACAGGGGGAGTAATTCACCCCTCCACTTT.

This clone was found once. The chain recombines TRBV28 with TRBJ1-5, with TRBD1 as a possible D gene (6 bases). Germline values: CDR1 MDHEN, CDR2 SYDVKM. V was trimmed by 6 bases and J by 6 bases, leaving 12 bases between them. This CDR3 comprises 13 residues. As DNA, the CDR3 is TGTGCCAGCAGGGAACAGGGCACTCAGCCCCAGCATTTT. It codes for CASREQGTQPQHF.

The rearrangement joins TRBV19 to TRBJ2-1; 7 nucleotides match TRBD1. Germline V CDR1 and CDR2: LNHDA, SQIVND (reference sequence). Trimming at V came to 5 bases and at J to 10 bases, leaving 8 bases not matched to a gene. This CDR3 contains 13 residues. The CDR3 DNA is TGTGCCAGTAGTGCCGGGACAGCCATAGAGCAGTTCTTC. Residues: CASSAGTAIEQFF.

Concerning this clone itself: The same CDR3 arises from other DNA sequences in this sample as well. The chain recombines TRBV18 with TRBJ1-5; D is unclear. Germline V gene data show CDR1 as KGHSH and CDR2 as LQKENI. The ends were cut back, 2 bases at V and 0 bases at J, with 5 bases in the middle. The CDR3 length is 14 residues. The chain's CDR3 is CASSPTNSNQPQHF. The CDR3 DNA reads as TGTGCCAGCTCACCAACTAATAGCAATCAGCCCCAGCATTTT.

V gene TRBV15 combines with J gene TRBJ1-2; TRBD1 agrees at 11 bases. This CDR3 has 15 residues. J lost 7 bases, V lost 3 bases, and 7 bases had no gene match. Germline CDR1 reads LNHNV; CDR2 reads YYDKDF (reference sequence). CDR3 residues: CATSSRDRGSFGYTF. The CDR3 bases are TGTGCCACCAGCAGCCGGGACAGGGGGAGTTTTGGCTACACCTTC. The full variable domain, with the rest looked up from reference TRBV15 and TRBJ1-2, is DAMVIQNPRYQVTQFGKPVTLSCSQTLNHNVMYWYQQKSSQAPKLLFHYYDKDFNNEADTPDNFQSRRPNTSFCFLDIRSPGLGDTAMYLCATSSRDRGSFGYTFGSGTRLTVV.

The chain has TRBV5-6 and TRBJ1-1; D perhaps matches TRBD1 (6 bases). V was cut by 0 bases and J by 5 bases, with 11 bases left in between. CDR1 is SGHDT and CDR2 is YYEEEE in the germline V gene. There are 14 residues in the CDR3. The CDR3 nucleotides read TGTGCCAGCAGCTTGGCTGACAGGTGGACTGAAGCTTTCTTT. It specifies CASSLADRWTEAFF.

This clone was seen more than once but under ten times. V is TRBV6-4 and J is TRBJ2-1; 9 bases align to TRBD2. Germline CDR1 reads MRHNA; CDR2 reads SNTAGT. The junction had 8 bases not matched to a gene; V was cut back by 4 bases and J by 10 bases. This CDR3 spans 14 amino acids. The CDR3 loop is CASSASGVLMEQFF. The CDR3 DNA reads TGTGCCAGCAGTGCTAGCGGGGTCCTCATGGAGCAGTTCTTC.

J is TRBJ1-1 and V is TRBV7-9; D call uncertain. Germline-derived CDR1 and CDR2 are SEHNR and FQNEAQ (reference sequence). The CDR3 sequence is 14 residues long. V was pared by 3 bases and J by 6 bases, with 14 bases between. CDR3 coding DNA: TGTGCCAGCAGCTTGAGGGTCGAAATCCCTGAAGCTTTCTTT. Its translation is CASSLRVEIPEAFF.

This clone was detected only once. V and J are TRBV18 and TRBJ2-4, with D uncertain. The CDR3 covers 14 residues. The germline V gene has CDR1 KGHSH and CDR2 LQKENI. The ends were cut back, 2 bases at V and 3 bases at J, with 8 bases in the middle. As DNA, the CDR3 is TGTGCCAGCTCACCAATAGCAAACAAAAACATTCAGTACTTC. Translation: CASSPIANKNIQYF. The full variable domain, completed using reference TRBV18 and TRBJ2-4, is NAGVMQNPRHLVRRRGQEARLRCSPMKGHSHVYWYRQLPEEGLKFMVYLQKENIIDESGMPKERFSAEFPKEGPSILRIQQVVRGDSAAYFCASSPIANKNIQYFGAGTRLSVL.

The CDR3 region is CASSQGEATPLEAFF. In nucleotides, the CDR3 is TGCGCCAGCAGCCAAGGGGAGGCCACCCCGCTGGAAGCTTTCTTT. This chain uses TRBV4-1 with TRBJ1-1; D is ambiguous. Looked up from germline, CDR1 is MGHRA and CDR2 is YSYEKL. The length of the CDR3 is 15 residues. V was shortened by 1 base and J by 8 bases, with 17 bases between the two germline ends.

Worth noting for this clone: Sequence at one end of the junction differs from germline and may be a read error. The genes are TRBV11-2 and TRBJ2-1; 9 nucleotides agree with TRBD2. Germline-derived CDR1 and CDR2 are SGHAT and FQNNGV. The CDR3 totals 16 residues. The CDR3 DNA reads TGTGCCAGCAGCCCCTGGACTAGCGCGACCTACAATGAACAGTTCTTC. Its translation: CASSPWTSATYNEQFF. Variable domain in full (rest from reference TRBV11-2 and TRBJ2-1): EAGVAQSPRYKIIEKRQSVAFWCNPISGHATLYWYQQILGQGPKLLIQFQNNGVVDDSQLPKDRFSAERLKGVDSTLKIQPAKLEDSAVYLCASSPWTSATYNEQFFGPGTRLTVL.

This clone has just a few counts. The J gene is TRBJ1-5, the V gene TRBV6-1, with a tentative D call TRBD1 (5 bases). CDR1 is MNHNS, CDR2 SASEGT, per germline. CDR3 length: 20 amino acids. V was clipped by 1 base and J by 2 bases, with 24 bases between them. CDR3 sequence (DNA): TGTGCCAGCAGTGAAGGCTGGACACGTCTCATCTCGAGCGGCAATCAGCCCCAGCATTTT. Translated, it gives CASSEGWTRLISSGNQPQHF.

In its sample, this clone was seen once. The CDR3 sequence: CASSSQGGTYGYTF. The CDR3 DNA sequence: TGTGCCAGCAGTTCACAGGGGGGCACCTATGGCTACACCTTC. This chain connects TRBV2 to TRBJ1-2; TRBD1 agrees at 8 bases. After removal of 5 bases from V and 4 bases from J, the junction contained 6 bases not matched to a gene. The CDR3 is 14 amino acids. CDR1 SNHLY and CDR2 FYNNEI come from the germline V gene. Full variable domain (outside the CDR3, taken from reference TRBV2 and TRBJ1-2): EPEVTQTPSHQVTQMGQEVILRCVPISNHLYFYWYRQILGQKVEFLVSFYNNEISEKSEIFDDQFSVERPDGSNFTLKIRSTKLEDSAMYFCASSSQGGTYGYTFGSGTRLTVV.